This T cell receptor (beta chain) was retrieved from a study of blood T cells in healthy people across ages. A second PCR of about 7 to 12 cycles used a sample-barcoded 5' primer and a J-beta primer mix. Each CDR3 protein gets one entry after TCRdb re-called the 5' RACE reads with MiXCR. Of hundreds of thousands of distinct CDR3 sequences in the sample, roughly three fifths were seen once. Study-wide results and caveats: Diversity estimates drawn from one million T cells were deemed underestimates. Long-lived donors carried more naive CD4+ cells and greater diversity than aged donors.

This clonotype has only a few counts. Its target is unknown. The clonotype originates from a middle-aged man in good health. Specimen: blood.

For the CDR3, the DNA is TGCAGCGTTGCAAGACAGGGGACCACAGATACGCAGTATTTT. Its protein is CSVARQGTTDTQYF. The chain carries TRBV29-1 and TRBJ2-3; the match to TRBD1 covers 8 bases. Germline-derived CDR1 and CDR2 are SQVTM and ANQGSEA. The ends lost 4 bases at V and 2 bases at J; junction bases unmatched: 5. The length of the CDR3 is 14 residues.